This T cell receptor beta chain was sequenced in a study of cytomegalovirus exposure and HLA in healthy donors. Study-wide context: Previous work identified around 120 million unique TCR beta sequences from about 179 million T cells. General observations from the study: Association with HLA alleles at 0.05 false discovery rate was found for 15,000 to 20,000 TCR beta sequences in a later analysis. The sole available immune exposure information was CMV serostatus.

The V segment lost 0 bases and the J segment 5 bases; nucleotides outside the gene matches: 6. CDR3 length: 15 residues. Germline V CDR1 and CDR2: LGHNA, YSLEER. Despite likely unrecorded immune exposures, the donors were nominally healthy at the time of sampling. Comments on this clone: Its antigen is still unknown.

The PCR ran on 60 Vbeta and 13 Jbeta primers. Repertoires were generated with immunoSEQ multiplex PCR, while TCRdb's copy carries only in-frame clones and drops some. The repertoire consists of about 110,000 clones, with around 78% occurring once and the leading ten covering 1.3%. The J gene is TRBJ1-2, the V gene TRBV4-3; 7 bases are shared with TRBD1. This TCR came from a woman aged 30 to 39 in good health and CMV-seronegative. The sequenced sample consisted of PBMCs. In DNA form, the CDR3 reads TGCGCCAGCAGCCAAGAGGGGACAGCAAGTTATGGCTACACCTTC. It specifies CASSQEGTASYGYTF.